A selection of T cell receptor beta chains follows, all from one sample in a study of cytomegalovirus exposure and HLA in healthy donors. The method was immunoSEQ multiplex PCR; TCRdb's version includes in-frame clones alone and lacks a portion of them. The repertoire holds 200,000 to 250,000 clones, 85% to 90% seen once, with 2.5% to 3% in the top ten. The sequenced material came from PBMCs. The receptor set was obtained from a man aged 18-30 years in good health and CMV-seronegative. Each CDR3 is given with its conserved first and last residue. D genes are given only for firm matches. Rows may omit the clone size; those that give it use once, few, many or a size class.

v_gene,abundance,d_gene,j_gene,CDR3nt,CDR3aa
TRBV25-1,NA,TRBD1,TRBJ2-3,TGTGCCAGCAGCCGGACAGGGGGCAGCACAGATACGCAGTATTTT,CASSRTGGSTDTQYF
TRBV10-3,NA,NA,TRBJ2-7,TGTGCCATCAGCGGGGACACCACATACGAGCAGTACTTC,CAISGDTTYEQYF
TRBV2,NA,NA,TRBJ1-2,TGTGCCAGCAGCTTAGACGGCACCTGGGCCCCTAACTATGGCTACACCTTC,CASSLDGTWAPNYGYTF
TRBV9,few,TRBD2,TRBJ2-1,TGTGCCAGCAGCGTAGTGACTAGCGGAGCCTACAATGAGCAGTTCTTC,CASSVVTSGAYNEQFF
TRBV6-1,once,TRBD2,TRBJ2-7,TGTGCCAGCAGTGAAAAAGGACTAGCGGGAGGGGAGGGATACTTC,CASSEKGLAGGEGYF
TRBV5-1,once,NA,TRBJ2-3,TGCGCCAGCAGCTTGGACCGGACTAGCACAGATACGCAGTATTTT,CASSLDRTSTDTQYF
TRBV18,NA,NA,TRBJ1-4,TGTGCCAGCTCACAGGGGTCTGGGGCAACTAATGAAAAACTGTTTTTT,CASSQGSGATNEKLFF
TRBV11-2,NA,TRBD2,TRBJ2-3,TGTGCCAGCAGCTTAGGGGGCGGGGGGAGCACAGATACGCAGTATTTT,CASSLGGGGSTDTQYF
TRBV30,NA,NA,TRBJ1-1,TGTGCCTGGAGCGTAACGAGGTCTGAAGCTTTCTTT,CAWSVTRSEAFF
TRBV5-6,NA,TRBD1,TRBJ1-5,TGTGCCAGCAGCTTGGGACAGGGAAGACGTCAGCCCCAGCATTTT,CASSLGQGRRQPQHF
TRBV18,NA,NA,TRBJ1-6,TGTGCCAGCTCCCGGCCGGGAGGTTGGAAAAATTCACCCCTCCACTTT,CASSRPGGWKNSPLHF
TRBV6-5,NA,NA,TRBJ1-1,TGTGCCAGCACCACGACAGCCAACACTGAAGCTTTCTTT,CASTTTANTEAFF
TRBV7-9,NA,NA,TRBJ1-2,TGTGCCAGCAGCTTGAGCCTTTTTGGACAGCCCTTCTATGGCTACACCTTC,CASSLSLFGQPFYGYTF
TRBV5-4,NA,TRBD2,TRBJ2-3,TGTGCCAGCAGACCTAGCGGGGGGTTCGATACGCAGTATTTT,CASRPSGGFDTQYF
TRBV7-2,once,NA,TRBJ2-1,TGTGCCAGCAGCCGAGAAACGCTTAACAATGAGCAGTTCTTC,CASSRETLNNEQFF
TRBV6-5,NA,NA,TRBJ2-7,TGTTCCACCGGGAGATACTACGAGCAGTACTTC,CSTGRYYEQYF
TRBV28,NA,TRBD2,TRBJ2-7,TGTGCCAGCAGTTTCCCCCCCGTGGTTAGCGGGGGGGCCTACGAGCAGTACTTC,CASSFPPVVSGGAYEQYF
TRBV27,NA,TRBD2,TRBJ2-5,TGTGCCAGCAGTTCACTAGCGGGAGTTGAGACCCAGTACTTC,CASSSLAGVETQYF
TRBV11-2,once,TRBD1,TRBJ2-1,TGTGCCAGCAGCTTAGGACAGGGGGCACTAAATGAGCAGTTCTTC,CASSLGQGALNEQFF
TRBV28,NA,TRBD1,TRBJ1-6,TGTGCCAGCAGTCCCAGGGGGGATAGCTCCTATAATTCACCCCTCCACTTT,CASSPRGDSSYNSPLHF
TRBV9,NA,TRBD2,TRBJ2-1,TGTGCCAGCAGCAAAGGACTAGCGGGCACGACTAACAATGAGCAGTTCTTC,CASSKGLAGTTNNEQFF
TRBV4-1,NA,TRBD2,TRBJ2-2,TGCGCCAGCAGCCAAGAAGCGGGAGCGTTGAGCGGGGAGCTGTTTTTT,CASSQEAGALSGELFF
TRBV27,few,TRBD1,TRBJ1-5,TGTGCCAGCCCTCCCTCGACAGGGGCCACTCAGCCCCAGCATTTT,CASPPSTGATQPQHF
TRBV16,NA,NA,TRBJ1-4,TGTGCCAGCAGCTCCGGGAGATTGGGGGAAAAACTGTTTTTT,CASSSGRLGEKLFF
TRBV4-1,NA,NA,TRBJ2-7,TGCGCCAGCAGCCAAACAGCCAACGTAGCCTACGAGCAGTACTTC,CASSQTANVAYEQYF
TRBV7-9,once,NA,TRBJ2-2,TGTGCCCTATTGCTACCCCCACGGAGCTCAACCGGGGAGCTGTTTTTT,CALLLPPRSSTGELFF
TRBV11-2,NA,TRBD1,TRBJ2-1,TGTGCCAGCAGCCAGAGAACCAGGGGGCCCACCTACAATGAGCAGTTCTTC,CASSQRTRGPTYNEQFF
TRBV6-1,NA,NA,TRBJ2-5,TGTGCCAGCAGTTATTCCGAGACCCAGTACTTC,CASSYSETQYF
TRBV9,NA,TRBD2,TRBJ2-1,TGTGCCAGCAGCCCCGGACTAGTAAGGGTAGGAGAGCAGTTCTTC,CASSPGLVRVGEQFF
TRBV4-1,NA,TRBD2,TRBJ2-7,TGCGCCAGCAGCCAAAAAACTAGCGGGTCCGCTTACGAGCAGTACTTC,CASSQKTSGSAYEQYF
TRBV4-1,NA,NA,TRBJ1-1,TGCGCCAGCAGCCAAGGCAGGACGGGAATGAACACTGAAGCTTTCTTT,CASSQGRTGMNTEAFF
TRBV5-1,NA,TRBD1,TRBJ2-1,TGCGCCAGCAGCATTGCCGGGACAGGGGGCGATGAGCAGTTCTTC,CASSIAGTGGDEQFF
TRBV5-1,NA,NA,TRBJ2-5,TGCGCCAGCAGCTTGGGTCCGGGGGAGACCCAGTACTTC,CASSLGPGETQYF
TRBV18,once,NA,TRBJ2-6,TGTGCCAGCTCACCACCGGGGAGGTCTGGGGCCAACGTCCTGACTTTC,CASSPPGRSGANVLTF
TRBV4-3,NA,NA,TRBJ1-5,TGCGCCAGCAGCCAAGGAGCAGGGTATCAGCCCCAGCATTTT,CASSQGAGYQPQHF
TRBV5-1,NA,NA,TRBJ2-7,TGCGCCAGCAGCTTGGCCGTCCGGGAAGGCGAGCAGTACTTC,CASSLAVREGEQYF
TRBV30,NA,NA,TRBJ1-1,TGTGCCTGGAGCGACATAATCCAGGATACTGAAGCTTTCTTT,CAWSDIIQDTEAFF
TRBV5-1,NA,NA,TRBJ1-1,TGCGCCAGCAGCTTGGAACAGTTGAACACTGAAGCTTTCTTT,CASSLEQLNTEAFF
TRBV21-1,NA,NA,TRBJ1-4,TGTGCCAGCAGCGCCTTTAACCGGGACAGGGAATTGCAACTGTTTTTT,CASSAFNRDRELQLFF
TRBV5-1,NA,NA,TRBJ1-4,TGCGCCAGCAGCTTGGATGGGCCGGCAACTAATGAAAAACTGTTTTTT,CASSLDGPATNEKLFF
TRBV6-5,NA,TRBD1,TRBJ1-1,TGTGCCAGCAGTAGGGGACAGAGGTACACTGAAGCTTTCTTT,CASSRGQRYTEAFF
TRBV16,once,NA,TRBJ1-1,TGTGCCAGCAGCCAATATTTAGGCGGAGGCGAAGCTTTCTTT,CASSQYLGGGEAFF
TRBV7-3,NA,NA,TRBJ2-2,TGTGCCAGCAGAGGGGATAGCGGCGGGGAGCTGTTTTTT,CASRGDSGGELFF
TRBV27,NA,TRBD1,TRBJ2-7,TGTGCCAGCAGTTGGGACAGGGGCTACGAGCAGTACTTC,CASSWDRGYEQYF
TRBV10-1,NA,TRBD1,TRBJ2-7,TGCGCCAGCAGCCCCAGGGGGCTCGACGAGCAGTACTTC,CASSPRGLDEQYF
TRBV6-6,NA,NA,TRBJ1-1,TGTGCCAGCAGTTACCGGACAGCGGTGGACACTGAAGCTTTCTTT,CASSYRTAVDTEAFF
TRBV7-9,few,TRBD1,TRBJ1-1,TGTGCCAGCAGCTTCCAGGGGGCGCCAACTGAAGCTTTCTTT,CASSFQGAPTEAFF
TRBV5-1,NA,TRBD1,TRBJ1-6,TGCGCCAGCAGCCGGACAGGGCAGTATAATTCACCCCTCCACTTT,CASSRTGQYNSPLHF
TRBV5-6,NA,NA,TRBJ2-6,TGTGCCAGCAGTGGACAGCTTTACTCCTCTGGGGCCAACGTCCTGACTTTC,CASSGQLYSSGANVLTF
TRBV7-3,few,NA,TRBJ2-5,TGTGCCAGCAGCATCAATTTGGCCCCCGAAGAGACCCAGTACTTC,CASSINLAPEETQYF
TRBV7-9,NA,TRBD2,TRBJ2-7,TGTGCCAGCAGCCCCGGGGGGGTCTACGAGCAGTACTTC,CASSPGGVYEQYF
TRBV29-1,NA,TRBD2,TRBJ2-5,TGCAGCGTTGGGGAGGGACGGGAGACCCAGTACTTC,CSVGEGRETQYF
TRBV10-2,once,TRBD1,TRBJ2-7,TGCGCCAGCAGTGGGGACAGGGTTGGATACGAGCAGTACTTC,CASSGDRVGYEQYF
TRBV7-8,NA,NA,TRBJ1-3,TGTGCCAGCAGCTTAATCCCTACAGGGAAATCTGGAAACACCATATATTTT,CASSLIPTGKSGNTIYF
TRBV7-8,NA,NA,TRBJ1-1,TGTGCCAGCAGCTCCCGTTCAGGGAACACTGAAGCTTTCTTT,CASSSRSGNTEAFF
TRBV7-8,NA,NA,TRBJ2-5,TGTGCCTCTTGGGGGGGCCGGGAGACCCAGTACTTC,CASWGGRETQYF
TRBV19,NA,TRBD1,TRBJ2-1,TGTGCCAGTAGCCCAAAAGACAGGGAATTCAATGAGCAGTTCTTC,CASSPKDREFNEQFF